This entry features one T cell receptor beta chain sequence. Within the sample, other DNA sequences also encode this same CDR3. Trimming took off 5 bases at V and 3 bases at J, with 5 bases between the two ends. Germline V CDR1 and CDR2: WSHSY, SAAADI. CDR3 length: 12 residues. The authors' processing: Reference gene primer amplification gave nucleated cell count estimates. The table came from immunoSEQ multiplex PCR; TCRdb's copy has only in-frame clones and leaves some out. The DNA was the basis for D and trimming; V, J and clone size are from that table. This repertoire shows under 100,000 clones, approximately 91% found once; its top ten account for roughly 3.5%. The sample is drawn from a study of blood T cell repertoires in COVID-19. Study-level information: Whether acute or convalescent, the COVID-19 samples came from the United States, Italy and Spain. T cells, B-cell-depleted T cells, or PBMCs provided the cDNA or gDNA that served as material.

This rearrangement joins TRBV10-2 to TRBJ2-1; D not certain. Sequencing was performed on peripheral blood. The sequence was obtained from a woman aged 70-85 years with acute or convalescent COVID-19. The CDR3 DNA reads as TGCGCCAGCAGTCTCGGCTACAATGAGCAGTTCTTC. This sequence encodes CASSLGYNEQFF.